The 31 T cell receptor beta chains below come from one sample, sequenced in a study of a mutant IDH1 vaccine in newly diagnosed glioma. Sequencing used immunoSEQ multiplex PCR; TCRdb keeps in-frame clones, though not all of them. Altogether approximately 84,000 clones are present, more than 80% being singletons, with the ten largest covering more than 4.5%. No antigen has been identified for these receptors. Time point denoted: week 47, end of study. Topical imiquimod accompanied each vaccine dose, which consisted of 300 ug of mutant IDH1 20-mer peptide. The sample consisted of PBMCs, taken from a glioma patient whose treatment included an IDH1 peptide vaccine. Every receptor here comes from a man aged 35-49 years with glioma.

The V and J genes are TRBV30 and TRBJ2-6; tentatively, D is TRBD2 (5 bases). The V end was cut by 3 bases, the J end by 7 bases, with 10 bases between. The CDR3 has 13 amino acids. From germline, CDR1 is GTSNPN and CDR2 SVGIG (reference sequence). The CDR3 bases are TGTGCCTGGAGGGCTAGCAATGCCAACGTCCTGACTTTC. Translation gives CAWRASNANVLTF.

CDR3 loop: CSVWTNEQFF. CDR3 nucleotides: TGCAGCGTTTGGACCAATGAGCAGTTCTTC. The rearrangement uses TRBV29-1 and TRBJ2-1; D ambiguous. Trimming left V 5 bases short and J 6 bases short, with 5 bases between. The CDR3 spans 10 residues. CDR1 SQVTM and CDR2 ANQGSEA come from the germline V gene.

The chain has TRBV7-9 and TRBJ1-3; D not certain. V was pared by 1 base and J by 0 bases, with 7 bases between. The CDR3 contains 15 residues. CDR1 and CDR2 (germline): SEHNR, FQNEAQ (reference sequence). CDR3 sequence: CASSLGRISGNTIYF. The CDR3 DNA is TGTGCCAGCAGCTTAGGACGGATCTCTGGAAACACCATATATTTT.

The chain employs TRBV7-9 and TRBJ2-7; 7 bases match TRBD2. The CDR3 consists of 11 residues. V gave up 5 bases and J gave up 7 bases; unmatched junction bases: 2. Germline V gives CDR1 SEHNR, CDR2 FQNEAQ (reference sequence). The CDR3 is CASSHGGEQYF. For the CDR3, the DNA is TGTGCCAGCAGCCACGGGGGGGAGCAGTACTTC.

The genes are TRBV18 and TRBJ1-2; no clear D gene. Germline assignment: CDR1 KGHSH and CDR2 LQKENI. This CDR3 is 13 amino acids long. Trimming pared 0 bases from V and 7 bases from J, leaving 9 bases between. As DNA, the CDR3 is TGTGCCAGCTCACCACCGATCGGTGGTGGCTACACCTTC. Encoded protein: CASSPPIGGGYTF.

The genes are TRBV4-3 and TRBJ1-2; no firm D call. In germline, CDR1 is LGHNA, CDR2 YSLEER. V lost 1 base and J lost 6, with 9 bases in between. The CDR3 has 13 residues. The CDR3 reads CASSQGRSDGYTF. The CDR3 DNA reads as TGCGCCAGCAGCCAAGGGAGGTCGGATGGCTACACCTTC.

J is TRBJ2-7 and V is TRBV6-6; 10 bases map to TRBD1. This CDR3 has 14 amino acids. The V segment lost 2 bases and the J segment 12 bases; nucleotides outside the gene matches: 10. Germline CDR1 is MNHNY and CDR2 is SVGAGI (reference sequence). This CDR3 reads CASSYPGQGTARYF. The CDR3 coding sequence is TGTGCCAGCAGTTACCCGGGACAGGGGACGGCTCGGTACTTC.

The V gene is TRBV5-6, the J gene TRBJ1-2, with a weak D call TRBD1 (5 bases). Trimming cost V 5 bases and J 8 bases, with 16 bases left between them. CDR3 length equals 13 residues. Germline V gene sequence: CDR1 SGHDT, CDR2 YYEEEE. CDR3 nucleotide sequence: TGTGCCAGCAGTTCGCTCGGGGGAGGAGGCTACACCTTC. It encodes CASSSLGGGGYTF.

CDR3 in amino acids: CASGRGSYEQYF. As DNA, the CDR3 is TGTGCCAGTGGCCGGGGGAGCTACGAGCAGTACTTC. This sequence joins TRBV19 and TRBJ2-7; maybe TRBD2 (6 bases). Germline V gene data show CDR1 as LNHDA and CDR2 as SQIVND (reference sequence). V was shortened by 8 bases and J by 3 bases, with 11 bases between the two germline ends. The CDR3 has 12 amino acids. Filled out from reference TRBV19 and TRBJ2-7, the complete variable domain reads DGGITQSPKYLFRKEGQNVTLSCEQNLNHDAMYWYRQDPGQGLRLIYYSQIVNDFQKGDIAEGYSVSREKKESFPLTVTSAQKNPTAFYLCASGRGSYEQYFGPGTRLTVT.

This clone was counted a single time. The chain is built from TRBV4-2 and TRBJ2-2; 9 bases are a match to TRBD2. This CDR3 is built from 18 residues. Germline trimming cut 2 bases from V and 3 bases from J; bases unmatched to any gene: 10. The V gene's germline CDR1 is LGHNA and CDR2 YNFKEQ. The CDR3 reads CASSQSGAGGPDTGELFF. In DNA, the CDR3 is TGTGCCAGCAGCCAATCAGGGGCGGGAGGGCCGGACACCGGGGAGCTGTTTTTT.

The chain uses TRBV12-5 and TRBJ1-5, with a tentative D call TRBD1 (6 bases). CDR1 and CDR2 from the germline V gene are LGHNT and FRNRAP. There are 18 residues in the CDR3. V was cut by 0 bases and J by 4 bases, with 19 bases left in between. CDR3 sequence reads: CASGLVAGAGITNQPQHF. The DNA of the CDR3 is TGTGCTAGTGGTTTGGTGGCAGGGGCTGGGATAACGAATCAGCCCCAGCATTTT.

The chain joins TRBV18 to TRBJ1-4; D remains ambiguous. V was clipped by 5 bases and J by 0 bases, with 19 bases between them. There are 18 residues in the CDR3. Germline values: CDR1 KGHSH, CDR2 LQKENI. The chain's CDR3 is CASSAIRTTVTTNEKLFF. The CDR3 nucleotides are TGTGCCAGCTCAGCCATCCGAACTACAGTTACAACTAATGAAAAACTGTTTTTT.

The chain carries TRBV28 and TRBJ2-4; TRBD2 matches 7 bases. This CDR3 contains 13 residues. V shed 5 bases, J shed 7 bases, and the junction held 5 bases outside the gene matches. Germline V lookup: CDR1 MDHEN, CDR2 SYDVKM. This chain's CDR3 is CASSPPGGNIQYF. The CDR3 DNA sequence: TGTGCCAGCAGTCCCCCCGGGGGGAACATTCAGTACTTC.

V is TRBV9 and J is TRBJ2-6; no reliable D call. Per the germline V gene, CDR1 is SGDLS and CDR2 is YYNGEE. The CDR3 loop spans 13 amino acids. The germline V and J ends were trimmed by 4 bases and 0 bases, with 2 bases remaining between them. CDR3: CASSPSGANVLTF. In DNA form, the CDR3 reads TGTGCCAGCAGCCCCTCTGGGGCCAACGTCCTGACTTTC.

This clone was found once. The V call is TRBV6-1, the J call TRBJ1-3, with 7 bases lining up with TRBD1. CDR1 is MNHNS, CDR2 SASEGT, per germline. This CDR3 has 16 amino acids. Unmatched junction bases numbered 6, after V lost 4 bases and J lost 0 bases. The CDR3 here is CASSVRGESSGNTIYF. CDR3 in DNA: TGTGCCAGCAGTGTCAGGGGGGAGAGCTCTGGAAACACCATATATTTT.

This chain links TRBV19 with TRBJ2-7, with 10 bases aligning to TRBD2. The CDR3 consists of 17 residues. V lost 1 base and J lost 5; bases outside the gene matches: 11. Germline CDR1 and CDR2: LNHDA and SQIVND (reference sequence). CDR3 sequence (DNA): TGTGCCAGTAGTATAGTCCTAGCGGGAGAAGGATACGACGAGCAGTACTTC. Residues: CASSIVLAGEGYDEQYF.

J is TRBJ2-1 and V is TRBV6-1; 15 bases are a match to TRBD2. The CDR3 is 14 residues long. Trimming cost V 8 bases and J 10 bases; bases outside gene matches: 6. Germline CDR1 reads MNHNS; CDR2 reads SASEGT. In DNA form, the CDR3 reads TGTGCCAGCCTCGGACTAGCGGGGGGGTACGAGCAGTTCTTC. This translates into CASLGLAGGYEQFF.

The chain carries TRBV9 and TRBJ1-1, with D maybe TRBD1 (6 bases). The CDR3 sequence is 14 residues long. Trimming took off 1 base at V and 4 bases at J, with 11 bases between the two ends. Germline loops: CDR1 SGDLS, CDR2 YYNGEE. For the CDR3, the DNA is TGTGCCAGCAGCGTATCGGACAGTCTCACTGAAGCTTTCTTT. Residues: CASSVSDSLTEAFF. Together with reference TRBV9 and TRBJ1-1, the CDR3 gives the full variable domain: DSGVTQTPKHLITATGQRVTLRCSPRSGDLSVYWYQQSLDQGLQFLIQYYNGEERAKGNILERFSAQQFPDLHSELNLSSLELGDSALYFCASSVSDSLTEAFFGQGTRLTVV.

V and J are TRBV6-6 and TRBJ2-2; D gene ambiguous. Germline V gene lookup returns CDR1 MNHNY and CDR2 SVGAGI (reference sequence). Trimming left V 2 bases short and J 0 bases short, with 7 bases between. This CDR3 region has 15 residues. CDR3 loop: CASSYLEPNTGELFF. As DNA, the CDR3 is TGTGCCAGCAGTTACCTTGAGCCGAACACCGGGGAGCTGTTTTTT.

This clone has only one observation. The V and J genes are TRBV5-1 and TRBJ2-2, with 8 bases identical to TRBD1. In germline, CDR1 is SGHRS, CDR2 YFSETQ. There are 17 residues in the CDR3. V lost 0 bases, J lost 3 bases, and 7 bases stayed unmatched. Here the CDR3 DNA reads TGCGCCAGCAGCTTGGTCCCAGGGGGCGGATACACCGGGGAGCTGTTTTTT. Residues: CASSLVPGGGYTGELFF.

This clone showed up just a few times. The V call is TRBV30, the J call TRBJ1-1; no firm D call. This CDR3 comprises 11 residues. The germline CDR1 and CDR2 sequences are GTSNPN and SVGIG (reference sequence). The V and J ends lost 6 bases and 6 bases respectively, with 11 bases between them. CDR3 coding DNA: TGTGCCTGCCGATCCGGCGCTGAAGCTTTCTTT. Translating it yields CACRSGAEAFF.

This chain joins TRBV4-1 and TRBJ2-7; possible D gene TRBD2, 5 bases. CDR1 is MGHRA, CDR2 YSYEKL, per germline. With 6 bases removed from V and 0 bases from J, the gap between germline ends came to 15 bases. The CDR3 is 15 amino acids. The CDR3 DNA reads TGCGCCAGCAGTGAAGGACTGATGAGCTCCTACGAGCAGTACTTC. It codes for CASSEGLMSSYEQYF.

The J gene is TRBJ1-6, the V gene TRBV7-9; 8 bases agree with TRBD1. The CDR3 runs 16 residues. V was pared by 3 bases and J by 0 bases, with 1 base of the junction left unmatched. Per germline, CDR1 SEHNR and CDR2 FQNEAQ (reference sequence). CDR3 amino acids: CASSFGQGSYNSPLHF. CDR3 DNA: TGTGCCAGCAGCTTCGGACAGGGCTCCTATAATTCACCCCTCCACTTT. The full variable domain, rest sourced from reference TRBV7-9 and TRBJ1-6, is DTGVSQNPRHKITKRGQNVTFRCDPISEHNRLYWYRQTLGQGPEFLTYFQNEAQLEKSRLLSDRFSAERPKGSFSTLEIQRTEQGDSAMYLCASSFGQGSYNSPLHFGNGTRLTVT.

The rearrangement joins TRBV6-1 to TRBJ2-3, with 10 nucleotides matching TRBD2. Germline V lookup: CDR1 MNHNS, CDR2 SASEGT. V gave up 6 bases and J gave up 4 bases; unmatched junction bases: 7. The CDR3 has 15 residues. CDR3 nucleotide sequence: TGTGCCAGCAGCGCACCAGCGGGGGGGCCAGATACGCAGTATTTT. This gives the protein CASSAPAGGPDTQYF.

The genes are TRBV29-1 and TRBJ2-1, with TRBD2 matching over 10 bases. The CDR3 is 17 residues long. Germline CDR1 reads SQVTM; CDR2 reads ANQGSEA. Losses at the gene ends were 0 bases for V and 4 bases for J; bases not matched to a gene: 9. The CDR3 region is CSVEDMSGGAKYNEQFF. CDR3 nucleotide sequence: TGCAGCGTTGAAGATATGAGCGGGGGGGCCAAATACAATGAGCAGTTCTTC.

This rearrangement joins TRBV18 to TRBJ1-6; 11 bases line up with TRBD1. Per germline, CDR1 KGHSH and CDR2 LQKENI. J was trimmed by 10 bases and V by 3 bases; bases with no gene match: 5. CDR3 length equals 15 residues. The CDR3 region has the DNA TGTGCCAGCTCACCGGTAGGGACAGGGGGATCACCCCTCCACTTT. This codes for CASSPVGTGGSPLHF.

This sequence joins TRBV6-5 and TRBJ2-1; TRBD1 agrees at 7 bases. The CDR3 contains 14 residues. V was clipped by 2 bases and J by 7 bases; unmatched bases: 5. The germline gives CDR1 MNHEY, CDR2 SVGAGI. CDR3 sequence (DNA): TGTGCCAGCAGTTACACGACAGGGAAAAATGAGCAGTTCTTC. Protein sequence: CASSYTTGKNEQFF.

The chain uses TRBV27 and TRBJ1-2; tentatively, D is TRBD1 (6 bases). V was cut by 5 bases and J by 2 bases, with 12 bases left in between. The CDR3 is made up of 14 amino acids. Looked up from germline, CDR1 is MNHEY and CDR2 is SMNVEV (reference sequence). The CDR3 loop reads CASSQVTGNYGYTF. CDR3 nucleotide sequence: TGTGCCAGCAGTCAAGTCACAGGGAACTATGGCTACACCTTC.

This clone was picked up one time. The CDR3 bases are TGCGCCAGCAGCCAAGAAGCTGGCAGTCCCTTCCCCATATATTTT. Its translation is CASSQEAGSPFPIYF. This sequence joins TRBV5-1 and TRBJ1-3; no clear D. Germline CDR1 reads SGHRS; CDR2 reads YFSETQ. This CDR3 region has 15 residues. Between the trimmed V and J ends, which lost 4 bases and 11 bases, there was a span of 22 bases.

This clone came up a few times. The V and J genes are TRBV7-2 and TRBJ1-1, with D unclear. From germline, CDR1 is SGHTA and CDR2 FQGNSA. V dropped 5 bases and J dropped 6 bases, with 16 bases sitting between them. This CDR3 region has 14 residues. CDR3 nucleotide sequence: TGTGCCAGCAGCCGTGGAATGGTCGCCGCTGAAGCTTTCTTT. Amino acid sequence: CASSRGMVAAEAFF.

This chain links TRBV29-1 with TRBJ2-1; weak D call: TRBD1 (6 bases). Germline CDR1 and CDR2: SQVTM and ANQGSEA. Between the trimmed V and J ends, which lost 5 bases and 7 bases, there was a span of 9 bases. This CDR3 is built from 11 residues. The CDR3 loop reads CSVTRGNEQFF. The DNA for the CDR3 is TGCAGCGTTACCAGGGGAAATGAGCAGTTCTTC.